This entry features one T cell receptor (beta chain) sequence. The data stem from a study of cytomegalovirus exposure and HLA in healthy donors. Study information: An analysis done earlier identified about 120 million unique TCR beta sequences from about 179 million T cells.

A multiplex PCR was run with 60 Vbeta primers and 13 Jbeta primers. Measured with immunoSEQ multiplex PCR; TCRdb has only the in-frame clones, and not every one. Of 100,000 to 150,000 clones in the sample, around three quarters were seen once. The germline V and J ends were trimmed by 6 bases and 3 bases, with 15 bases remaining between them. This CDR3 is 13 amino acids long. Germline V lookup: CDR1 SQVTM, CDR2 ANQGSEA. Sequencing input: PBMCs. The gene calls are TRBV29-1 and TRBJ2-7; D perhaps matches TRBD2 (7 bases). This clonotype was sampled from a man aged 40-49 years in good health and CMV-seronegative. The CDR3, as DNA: TGCAGCGTCCGAGGGGGGACTAACTACGAGCAGTACTTC. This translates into CSVRGGTNYEQYF.